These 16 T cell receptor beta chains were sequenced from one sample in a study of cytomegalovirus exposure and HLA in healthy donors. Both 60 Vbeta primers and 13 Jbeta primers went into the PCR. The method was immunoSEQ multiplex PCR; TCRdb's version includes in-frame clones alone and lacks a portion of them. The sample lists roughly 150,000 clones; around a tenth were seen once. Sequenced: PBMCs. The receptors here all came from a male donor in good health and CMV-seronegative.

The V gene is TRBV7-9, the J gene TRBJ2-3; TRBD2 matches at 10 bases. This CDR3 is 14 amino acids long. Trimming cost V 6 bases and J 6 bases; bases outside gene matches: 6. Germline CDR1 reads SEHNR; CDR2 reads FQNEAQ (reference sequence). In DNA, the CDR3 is TGTGCCAGCAGTTCTAGCGGGAGCATCGATACGCAGTATTTT. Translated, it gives CASSSSGSIDTQYF.

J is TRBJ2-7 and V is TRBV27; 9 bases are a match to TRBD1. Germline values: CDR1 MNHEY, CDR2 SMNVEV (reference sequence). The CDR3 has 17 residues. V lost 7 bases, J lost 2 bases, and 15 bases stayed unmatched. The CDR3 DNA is TGTGCCAGCAAGAGAAGCTTTCCGGGACAGGGCCCCTACGAGCAGTACTTC. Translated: CASKRSFPGQGPYEQYF.

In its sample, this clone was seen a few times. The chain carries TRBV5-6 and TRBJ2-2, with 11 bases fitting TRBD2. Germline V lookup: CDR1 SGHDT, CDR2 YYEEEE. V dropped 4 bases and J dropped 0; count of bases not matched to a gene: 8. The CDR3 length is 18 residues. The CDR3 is CASSPGLAEYANTGELFF. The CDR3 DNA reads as TGTGCCAGCAGCCCGGGACTAGCGGAGTATGCGAACACCGGGGAGCTGTTTTTT. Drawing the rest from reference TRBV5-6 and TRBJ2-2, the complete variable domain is DAGVTQSPTHLIKTRGQQVTLRCSPKSGHDTVSWYQQALGQGPQFIFQYYEEEERQRGNFPDRFSGHQFPNYSSELNVNALLLGDSALYLCASSPGLAEYANTGELFFGEGSRLTVL.

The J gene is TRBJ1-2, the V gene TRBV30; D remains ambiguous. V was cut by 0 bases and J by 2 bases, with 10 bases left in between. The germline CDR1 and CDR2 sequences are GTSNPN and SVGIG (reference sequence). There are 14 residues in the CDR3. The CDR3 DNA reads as TGTGCCTGGAGTGTACATAACAGCAACTATGGCTACACCTTC. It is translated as CAWSVHNSNYGYTF. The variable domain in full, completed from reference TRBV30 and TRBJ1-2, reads SQTIHQWPATLVQPVGSPLSLECTVEGTSNPNLYWYRQAAGRGLQLLFYSVGIGQISSEVPQNLSASRPQDRQFILSSKKLLLSDSGFYLCAWSVHNSNYGYTFGSGTRLTVV.

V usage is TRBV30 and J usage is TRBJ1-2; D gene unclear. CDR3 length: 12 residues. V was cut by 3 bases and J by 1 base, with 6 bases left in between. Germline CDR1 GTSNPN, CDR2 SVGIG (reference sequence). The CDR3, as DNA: TGTGCCTGGAGGACATATAACTATGGCTACACCTTC. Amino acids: CAWRTYNYGYTF.

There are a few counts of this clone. CDR3 amino acids: CASSHMTQGAASYGYTF. CDR3 DNA sequence: TGTGCCAGCAGCCACATGACACAGGGAGCGGCGTCCTATGGCTACACCTTC. The rearrangement uses TRBV5-4 and TRBJ1-2; a weak D match, TRBD1 (6 bases). Germline V lookup: CDR1 SGHNT, CDR2 YYREEE (reference sequence). The V end was cut by 4 bases, the J end by 4 bases, with 23 bases between. The CDR3 extends over 17 amino acids.

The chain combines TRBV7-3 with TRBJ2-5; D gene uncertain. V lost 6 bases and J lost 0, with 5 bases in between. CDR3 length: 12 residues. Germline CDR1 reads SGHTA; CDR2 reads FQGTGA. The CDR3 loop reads CASSPDQETQYF. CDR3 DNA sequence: TGTGCCAGCAGTCCGGACCAAGAGACCCAGTACTTC. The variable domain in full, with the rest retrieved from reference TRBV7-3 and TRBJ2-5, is GAGVSQTPSNKVTEKGKYVELRCDPISGHTALYWYRQSLGQGPEFLIYFQGTGAADDSGLPNDRFFAVRPEGSVSTLKIQRTERGDSAVYLCASSPDQETQYFGPGTRLLVL.

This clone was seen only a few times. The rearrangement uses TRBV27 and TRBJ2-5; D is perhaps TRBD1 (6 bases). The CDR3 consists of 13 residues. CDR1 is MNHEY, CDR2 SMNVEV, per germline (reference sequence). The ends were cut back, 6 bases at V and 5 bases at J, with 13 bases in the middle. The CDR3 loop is CASRRQVSETQYF. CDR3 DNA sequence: TGTGCCAGCAGACGACAGGTCAGCGAGACCCAGTACTTC.

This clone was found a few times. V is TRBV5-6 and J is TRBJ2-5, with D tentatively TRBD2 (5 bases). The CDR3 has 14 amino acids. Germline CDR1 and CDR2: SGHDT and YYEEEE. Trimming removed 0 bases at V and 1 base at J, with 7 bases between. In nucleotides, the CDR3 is TGTGCCAGCAGCTTGGCTAGCTTCCAAGAGACCCAGTACTTC. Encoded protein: CASSLASFQETQYF. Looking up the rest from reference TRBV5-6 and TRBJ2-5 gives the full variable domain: DAGVTQSPTHLIKTRGQQVTLRCSPKSGHDTVSWYQQALGQGPQFIFQYYEEEERQRGNFPDRFSGHQFPNYSSELNVNALLLGDSALYLCASSLASFQETQYFGPGTRLLVL.

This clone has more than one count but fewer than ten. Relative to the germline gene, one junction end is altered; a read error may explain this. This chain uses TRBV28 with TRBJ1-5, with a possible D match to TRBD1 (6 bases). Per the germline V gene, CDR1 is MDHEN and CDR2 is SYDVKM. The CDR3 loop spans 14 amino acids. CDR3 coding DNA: TGTGCCAGCAATTTAAAGGGGGACAATCAGCACCAGCATTTT. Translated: CASNLKGDNQHQHF.

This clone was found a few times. The CDR3: CASRGGLAGGFRETQYF. CDR3 DNA: TGCGCCAGCAGAGGTGGACTAGCGGGAGGGTTCAGGGAGACCCAGTACTTC. The chain carries TRBV5-1 and TRBJ2-5; TRBD2 aligns across 15 bases. V lost 5 bases, J lost 5 bases, and 10 bases stayed unmatched. The CDR3 contains 17 residues. CDR1 and CDR2 from the germline V gene are SGHRS and YFSETQ.

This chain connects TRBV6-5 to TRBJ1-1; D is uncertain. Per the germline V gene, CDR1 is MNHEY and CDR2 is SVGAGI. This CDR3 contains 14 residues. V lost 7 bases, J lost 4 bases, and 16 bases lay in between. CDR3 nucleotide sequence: TGTGCCAGCACCCAGACTGGGTTTAGCACTGAAGCTTTCTTT. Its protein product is CASTQTGFSTEAFF.

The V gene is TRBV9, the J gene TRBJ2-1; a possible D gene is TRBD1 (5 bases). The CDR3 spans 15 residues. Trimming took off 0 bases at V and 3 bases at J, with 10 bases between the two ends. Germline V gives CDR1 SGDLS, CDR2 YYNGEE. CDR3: CASSVEGAYYNEQFF. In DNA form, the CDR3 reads TGTGCCAGCAGCGTAGAAGGGGCCTACTACAATGAGCAGTTCTTC.

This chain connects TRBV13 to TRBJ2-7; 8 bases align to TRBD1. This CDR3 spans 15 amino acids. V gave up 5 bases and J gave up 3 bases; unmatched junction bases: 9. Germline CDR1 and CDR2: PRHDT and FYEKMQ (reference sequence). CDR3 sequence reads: CASSPTRQGSYEQYF. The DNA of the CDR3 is TGTGCCAGCAGCCCTACCAGACAGGGGAGCTACGAGCAGTACTTC.

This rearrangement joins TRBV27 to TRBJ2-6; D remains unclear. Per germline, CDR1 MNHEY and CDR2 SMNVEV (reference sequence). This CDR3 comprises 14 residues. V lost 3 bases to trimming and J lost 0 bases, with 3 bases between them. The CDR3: CASSFVSGANVLTF. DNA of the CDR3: TGTGCCAGCAGTTTCGTCTCTGGGGCCAACGTCCTGACTTTC. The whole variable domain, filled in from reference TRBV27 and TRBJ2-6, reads EAQVTQNPRYLITVTGKKLTVTCSQNMNHEYMSWYRQDPGLGLRQIYYSMNVEVTDKGDVPEGYKVSRKEKRNFPLILESPSPNQTSLYFCASSFVSGANVLTFGAGSRLTVL.

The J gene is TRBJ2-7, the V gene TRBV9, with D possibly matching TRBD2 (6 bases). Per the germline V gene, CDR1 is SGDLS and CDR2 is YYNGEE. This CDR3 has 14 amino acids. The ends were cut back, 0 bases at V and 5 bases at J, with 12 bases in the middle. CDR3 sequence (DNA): TGTGCCAGCAGCGTAGCGGAGGGGCCAAACGAGCAGTACTTC. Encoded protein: CASSVAEGPNEQYF.